One sample yielded the 25 T cell receptor beta chains listed below, sequenced in a study of regulatory T cells in long-lasting Graves disease. Indicated time point: newly diagnosed GD, antithyroid drugs for less than 3 months. PBMC RNA served as the TCR library source. Libraries of TCR beta came from iRepertoire HTBI primers plus Arm-PCR of CDR3 regions. TCRdb fed the multiplex PCR reads into MiXCR, producing one record per CDR3 protein. The sample lists 400,000 to 500,000 distinct CDR3 sequences, about 16% seen once, with around 11% in the top ten. These data were also reused for a study on T cells in Graves' hyperthyroidism and ophthalmopathy.

The source was peripheral blood mononuclear cells (PBMCs), collected at new diagnosis, from a patient treated with antithyroid drugs. These receptors came from a woman aged 25 to 39 with Graves disease.

This clonotype was detected many times. This sequence joins TRBV20-1 and TRBJ2-2, with 7 positions matching TRBD2. J gave up 7 bases and V 2 bases, and 13 bases lay outside the gene matches. CDR3 length equals 16 residues. Germline lookup yields CDR1 DFQATT and CDR2 SNEGSKA (reference sequence). CDR3 amino acids: CSARRRGGSIGGELFF. DNA for the CDR3: TGCAGTGCTAGAAGGAGGGGCGGGAGTATCGGCGGGGAGCTGTTTTTT.

In its sample, this clonotype was seen many times. The V and J genes are TRBV11-2 and TRBJ2-7; D gene ambiguous. V was trimmed by 3 bases and J by 0 bases, leaving 12 bases between them. This CDR3 comprises 15 residues. Germline CDR1 is SGHAT and CDR2 is FQNNGV. CDR3 loop: CASSLAPTSSYEQYF. CDR3 nucleotides: TGTGCCAGCAGCTTGGCCCCGACAAGCTCCTACGAGCAGTACTTC. The variable domain in full, with the rest retrieved from reference TRBV11-2 and TRBJ2-7, is EAGVAQSPRYKIIEKRQSVAFWCNPISGHATLYWYQQILGQGPKLLIQFQNNGVVDDSQLPKDRFSAERLKGVDSTLKIQPAKLEDSAVYLCASSLAPTSSYEQYFGPGTRLTVT.

This chain connects TRBV6-1 to TRBJ1-6; D ambiguous. Looked up from germline, CDR1 is MNHNS and CDR2 is SASEGT. Trimming stripped 6 bases from V and 7 bases from J, with 10 bases between. The length of the CDR3 is 13 residues. CDR3 nucleotides: TGTGCCAGCAGGTGGACTATAAATTCACCCCTCCACTTT. Translating gives CASRWTINSPLHF.

This clonotype has a count of ten or more. The rearrangement joins TRBV18 to TRBJ2-7; tentative D call: TRBD1 (5 bases). This CDR3 region has 13 residues. Germline CDR1 reads KGHSH; CDR2 reads LQKENI. V lost 4 bases to trimming and J lost 6 bases, with 13 bases between them. DNA for the CDR3: TGTGCCAGCTCACTCGGGCGACAGTCCGAGCAGTACTTC. The encoded protein is CASSLGRQSEQYF.

The table lists this clonotype with a few counts. This chain joins TRBV29-1 and TRBJ2-5, with D possibly being TRBD2 (5 bases). The CDR3 loop spans 14 amino acids. CDR1 is SQVTM, CDR2 ANQGSEA, per germline. V was pared by 1 base and J by 5 bases, with 14 bases between. DNA of the CDR3: TGCAGCGTTGAAGTTCAGGACTCCCGGGAGACCCAGTACTTC. This translates into CSVEVQDSRETQYF.

This clonotype was seen repeatedly, ten times or more. The rearrangement joins TRBV20-1 to TRBJ2-4; possible D gene TRBD2, 5 bases. Germline V gene sequence: CDR1 DFQATT, CDR2 SNEGSKA (reference sequence). This CDR3 spans 13 amino acids. Trimming took off 3 bases at V and 7 bases at J, with 13 bases between the two ends. CDR3 sequence (DNA): TGCAGTGCTAGCGAAGGGAGAGGGAACATTCAGTACTTC. This gives the protein CSASEGRGNIQYF.

This clonotype appeared many times. This chain uses TRBV24-1 with TRBJ2-7; the D call may be TRBD1 or TRBD2 (5 bases each). CDR1 and CDR2 from the germline V gene are KGHDR and SFDVKD. Trimming took off 2 bases at V and 3 bases at J, with 13 bases between the two ends. The CDR3 runs to 15 residues. The CDR3 loop is CATSDSGTDRYEQYF. CDR3 sequence (DNA): TGTGCCACCAGTGATTCCGGGACGGATCGCTACGAGCAGTACTTC.

This clonotype was seen more than once but under ten times. This sequence joins TRBV6-2 or TRBV6-3 and TRBJ2-3; D unresolved. Germline CDR1 reads MNHEY; CDR2 reads SVGEGT. With 2 bases removed from V and 6 bases from J, the gap between germline ends came to 9 bases. This CDR3 contains 13 residues. The CDR3 DNA follows: TGTGCCAGCAGTTACCCTAGTGAGGATACGCAGTATTTT. Encoded protein: CASSYPSEDTQYF.

This clonotype was recorded many times. This sequence joins TRBV18 and TRBJ2-7; no clear D. The V and J ends lost 1 base and 3 bases respectively, with 7 bases between them. Germline CDR1 is KGHSH and CDR2 is LQKENI. CDR3 length equals 13 residues. The CDR3 spells CASSPLRHYEQYF. CDR3 coding DNA: TGTGCCAGCTCACCACTTCGCCACTACGAGCAGTACTTC. Filled out from reference TRBV18 and TRBJ2-7, the complete variable domain reads NAGVMQNPRHLVRRRGQEARLRCSPMKGHSHVYWYRQLPEEGLKFMVYLQKENIIDESGMPKERFSAEFPKEGPSILRIQQVVRGDSAAYFCASSPLRHYEQYFGPGTRLTVT.

The sample holds many counts of this clonotype. The chain couples TRBV13 to TRBJ2-5, with a possible D match to TRBD1 (5 bases). The germline V gene has CDR1 PRHDT and CDR2 FYEKMQ (reference sequence). V lost 5 bases and J 7 bases, leaving 14 bases between the germline ends. This CDR3 spans 13 amino acids. CDR3 region: CASSPQGRGTQYF. CDR3 bases: TGTGCCAGCAGCCCCCAGGGCAGAGGGACCCAGTACTTC. Supplemented by reference TRBV13 and TRBJ2-5, the full variable domain reads AAGVIQSPRHLIKEKRETATLKCYPIPRHDTVYWYQQGPGQDPQFLISFYEKMQSDKGSIPDRFSAQQFSDYHSELNMSSLELGDSALYFCASSPQGRGTQYFGPGTRLLVL.

In its sample, this clonotype was seen many times. The chain carries TRBV6-2 or TRBV6-3 and TRBJ2-7; D is unclear. The V end was cut by 7 bases, the J end by 0 bases, with 22 bases between. The CDR3 length is 17 residues. Germline-derived CDR1 and CDR2 are MNHEY and SVGEGT. The CDR3 sequence is CASIEAVHGSSSYEQYF. The CDR3, as DNA: TGTGCCAGCATCGAGGCTGTTCACGGGTCGAGCTCCTACGAGCAGTACTTC.

Turning to this clonotype: This could be a read error, since a much larger clone is one nucleotide away. This chain uses TRBV4-2 with TRBJ2-1; D is unresolved. The germline V gene has CDR1 LGHNA and CDR2 YNFKEQ. The V and J ends lost 0 bases and 10 bases respectively, with 13 bases between them. The CDR3 length is 14 residues. The CDR3 loop is CASSQDRTADEQFF. As DNA, the CDR3 is TGTGCCAGCAGCCAAGATCGGACGGCCGACGAGCAGTTCTTC.

This sequence joins TRBV6-5 and TRBJ2-6; 10 bases align to TRBD2. With 4 bases clipped from V and 3 bases from J, the junction kept 6 bases outside the gene matches. Germline V lookup: CDR1 MNHEY, CDR2 SVGAGI. CDR3 length equals 17 residues. The CDR3 DNA reads as TGTGCCAGCAGTTCTAGCGGGGGAGGGCTTGGGGCCAACGTCCTGACTTTC. Its protein product is CASSSSGGGLGANVLTF.

This clonotype has a count of ten or more. The V and J genes are TRBV5-1 and TRBJ2-1; 9 nucleotides match TRBD1. The germline CDR1 and CDR2 sequences are SGHRS and YFSETQ. The V and J ends lost 7 bases and 7 bases, in that order; junction bases with no gene match: 6. The CDR3 has 13 amino acids. As DNA, the CDR3 is TGCGCCAGCGGACAGGGGTTTGGGAATGAGCAGTTCTTC. Protein sequence: CASGQGFGNEQFF.

There are a few counts of this clonotype. The chain carries TRBV20-1 and TRBJ1-5, with D perhaps matching TRBD1 (6 bases). This CDR3 is 14 amino acids long. The germline CDR1 and CDR2 sequences are DFQATT and SNEGSKA (reference sequence). The germline V and J ends were trimmed by 0 bases and 5 bases, with 11 bases remaining between them. CDR3 residues: CSARDFTGHQPQHF. In nucleotides, the CDR3 is TGCAGTGCTAGAGATTTTACAGGGCATCAGCCCCAGCATTTT.

The V and J genes are TRBV20-1 and TRBJ1-5; D is undetermined. V was pared by 6 bases and J by 0 bases, with 9 bases between. Germline V gene sequence: CDR1 DFQATT, CDR2 SNEGSKA (reference sequence). The CDR3 totals 13 residues. Written as DNA, the CDR3 is TGCAGTGCCCAGCGGGATAGCAATCAGCCCCAGCATTTT. Encoded protein: CSAQRDSNQPQHF.

This clonotype came up many times. This chain uses TRBV5-1 with TRBJ2-7; 12 bases map to TRBD2. V gave up 1 base and J gave up 6 bases; unmatched junction bases: 11. The germline gives CDR1 SGHRS, CDR2 YFSETQ. The CDR3 runs 17 residues. The CDR3 loop is CASSLIALAGGGSEQYF. The CDR3 DNA reads as TGCGCCAGCAGCTTGATTGCACTAGCGGGAGGAGGGTCCGAGCAGTACTTC.

J is TRBJ2-3 and V is TRBV19; D assignment may be TRBD1 or TRBD2 (5 bases each). Near its end, the DNA agrees better with TRBJ2-7, so the J call may be wrong. Germline lookup yields CDR1 LNHDA and CDR2 SQIVND (reference sequence). The CDR3 consists of 15 residues. The CDR3 region has the DNA TGTGCCAGTAGTTCCCCCGGGACGGAAGACTACGAGCAGTACTTC. Its translation: CASSSPGTEDYEQYF.

This clonotype appeared a few times. The chain couples TRBV4-2 to TRBJ2-5; D gene uncertain. Germline CDR1 and CDR2: LGHNA and YNFKEQ. CDR3 size: 14 residues. Deletions cut 0 bases from V and 5 bases from J, with 10 bases between. DNA for the CDR3: TGTGCCAGCAGCCAAGACCCAAACCGGGAGACCCAGTACTTC. The encoded protein is CASSQDPNRETQYF.

The rearrangement uses TRBV14 and TRBJ2-7; D gene unclear. Germline loops: CDR1 SGHDN, CDR2 FVKESK. The V gene lost 1 base and the J gene lost 6 bases, with 10 bases spanning the gap. This CDR3 spans 13 amino acids. DNA for the CDR3: TGTGCCAGCAGCCAAGGCCCCCTTTTCGAGCAGTACTTC. Protein sequence: CASSQGPLFEQYF.

This clonotype appeared many times. J is TRBJ1-2 and V is TRBV12-3 or TRBV12-4, with a weak D call TRBD1 (6 bases). CDR3 size: 14 residues. V lost 4 bases to trimming and J lost 6 bases, with 15 bases between them. Here the CDR3 reads CASSSTGTSHGYTF. In DNA, the CDR3 is TGTGCCAGCAGTTCGACCGGGACATCGCATGGCTACACCTTC.

There are many counts of this clonotype. V is TRBV28 and J is TRBJ1-1; D might be TRBD1 (5 bases). The CDR3 loop spans 13 amino acids. V was trimmed by 6 bases and J by 1 base, leaving 9 bases between them. CDR1 is MDHEN and CDR2 is SYDVKM in the germline V gene. The CDR3: CASRWDGNTEAFF. The CDR3 nucleotides read TGTGCCAGCAGATGGGACGGGAACACTGAAGCTTTCTTT. The full variable domain, with the rest looked up from reference TRBV28 and TRBJ1-1, is DVKVTQSSRYLVKRTGEKVFLECVQDMDHENMFWYRQDPGLGLRLIYFSYDVKMKEKGDIPEGYSVSREKKERFSLILESASTNQTSMYLCASRWDGNTEAFFGQGTRLTVV.

This clonotype appeared a few times. The chain links TRBV29-1 to TRBJ1-2; tentatively, D is TRBD1 (6 bases). V was shortened by 8 bases and J by 8 bases, with 18 bases between the two germline ends. Per the germline V gene, CDR1 is SQVTM and CDR2 is ANQGSEA. The CDR3 loop spans 12 amino acids. The CDR3, as DNA: TGCAGCACCCATCGCAGGGGCTGGGGCTACACCTTC. It is translated as CSTHRRGWGYTF. Full variable domain (outside the CDR3, taken from reference TRBV29-1 and TRBJ1-2): SAVISQKPSRDICQRGTSLTIQCQVDSQVTMMFWYRQQPGQSLTLIATANQGSEATYESGFVIDKFPISRPNLTFSTLTVSNMSPEDSSIYLCSTHRRGWGYTFGSGTRLTVV.

This clonotype was recorded many times. The chain employs TRBV20-1 and TRBJ2-1; TRBD1 matches at 11 bases. Germline V gene data show CDR1 as DFQATT and CDR2 as SNEGSKA (reference sequence). J gave up 7 bases and V 7 bases, and 3 bases lay outside the gene matches. This CDR3 contains 12 residues. CDR3 amino acids: CSEGQGGNEQFF. As DNA, the CDR3 is TGCAGTGAGGGACAGGGGGGGAATGAGCAGTTCTTC.

The chain combines TRBV27 with TRBJ1-1; a possible D gene is TRBD1 (6 bases). The CDR3 length is 14 residues. Per the germline V gene, CDR1 is MNHEY and CDR2 is SMNVEV (reference sequence). V lost 11 bases to trimming and J lost 3 bases, with 19 bases between them. The CDR3 spells CAAIGGVGYTEAFF. The CDR3, as DNA: TGTGCCGCAATAGGGGGTGTGGGTTACACTGAAGCTTTCTTT.